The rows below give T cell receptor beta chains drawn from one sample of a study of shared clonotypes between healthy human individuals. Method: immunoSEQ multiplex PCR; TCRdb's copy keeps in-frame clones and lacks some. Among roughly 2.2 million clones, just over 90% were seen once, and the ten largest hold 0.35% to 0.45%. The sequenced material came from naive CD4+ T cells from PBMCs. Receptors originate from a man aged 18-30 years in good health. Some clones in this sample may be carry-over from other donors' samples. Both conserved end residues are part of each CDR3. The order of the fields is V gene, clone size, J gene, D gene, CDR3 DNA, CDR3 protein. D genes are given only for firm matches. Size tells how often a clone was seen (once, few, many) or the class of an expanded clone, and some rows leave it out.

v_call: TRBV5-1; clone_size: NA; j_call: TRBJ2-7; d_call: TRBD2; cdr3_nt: TGCGCCAGCAGCTTGGTGGGTAGCGGGAGCCACGAGCAGTACTTC; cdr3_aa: CASSLVGSGSHEQYF
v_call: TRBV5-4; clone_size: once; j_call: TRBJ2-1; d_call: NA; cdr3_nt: TGTGCCAGCAGCTCCGGACAGACATACAATGAGCAGTTCTTC; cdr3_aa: CASSSGQTYNEQFF
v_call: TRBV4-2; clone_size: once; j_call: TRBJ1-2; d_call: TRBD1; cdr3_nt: TGTGCCAGCAGCCGGAATGTGGGACAGGGAAACTATGGCTACACCTTC; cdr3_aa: CASSRNVGQGNYGYTF
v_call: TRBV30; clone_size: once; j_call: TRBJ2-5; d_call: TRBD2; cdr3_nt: TGTGCCTGGAGTAGAGGGGTAGCGGGAGGGGGCCGAGAGACCCAGTACTTC; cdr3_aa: CAWSRGVAGGGRETQYF
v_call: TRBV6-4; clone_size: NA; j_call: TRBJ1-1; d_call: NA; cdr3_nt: TGTGCCAGCAGTGTCCGGGTGGGCACTGAAGCTTTCTTT; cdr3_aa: CASSVRVGTEAFF
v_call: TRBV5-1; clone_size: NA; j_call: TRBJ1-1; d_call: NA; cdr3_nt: TGCGCCAGCAGCTCTACAGGGAGTGCCACTGAAGCTTTCTTT; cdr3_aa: CASSSTGSATEAFF
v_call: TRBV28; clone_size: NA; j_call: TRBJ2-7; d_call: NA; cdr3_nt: TGTGCCAGCAGTTTAAAACAGGGTGGTTACGAGCAGTACTTC; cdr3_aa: CASSLKQGGYEQYF
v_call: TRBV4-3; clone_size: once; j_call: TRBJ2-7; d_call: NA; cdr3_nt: TGCGCCAGCAGCCAAGGGGCTACGCGGAGCGAGCAGTACTTC; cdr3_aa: CASSQGATRSEQYF
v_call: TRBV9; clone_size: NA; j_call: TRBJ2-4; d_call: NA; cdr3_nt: TGTGCCAGCAGCGTAGCTACGGGGCCCCTAAACATTCAGTACTTC; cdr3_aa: CASSVATGPLNIQYF
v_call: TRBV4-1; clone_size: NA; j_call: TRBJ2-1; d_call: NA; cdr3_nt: TGCGCCAGCAGCCAAGGGCTCTCCTACAATGAGCAGTTCTTC; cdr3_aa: CASSQGLSYNEQFF
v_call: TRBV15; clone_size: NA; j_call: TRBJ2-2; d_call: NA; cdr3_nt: TGTGCCACCAGCGTTATGTCCGGGGAGCTGTTTTTT; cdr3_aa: CATSVMSGELFF
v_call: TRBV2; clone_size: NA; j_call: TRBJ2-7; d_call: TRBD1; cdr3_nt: TGTGCCAGCAGGGGGGAAAGGACAGGAGATAGGGCCGAGCAGTACTTC; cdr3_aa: CASRGERTGDRAEQYF
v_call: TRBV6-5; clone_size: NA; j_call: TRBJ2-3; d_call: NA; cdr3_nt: TGTGCCAGCAGTTACTCGACCCGCTCTCTGACGTATTTT; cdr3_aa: CASSYSTRSLTYF
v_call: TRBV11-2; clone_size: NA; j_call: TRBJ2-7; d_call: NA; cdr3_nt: TGTGCCAGCAGCCCCCGCTTTAACTCCTACGAGCAGTACTTC; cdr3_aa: CASSPRFNSYEQYF
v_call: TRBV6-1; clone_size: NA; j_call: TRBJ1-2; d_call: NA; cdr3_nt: TGTGCCAGCAGTGAACGTCCAGGTCCCTATGGCTACACCTTC; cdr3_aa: CASSERPGPYGYTF
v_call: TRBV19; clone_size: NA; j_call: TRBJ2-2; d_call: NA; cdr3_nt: TGTGCCAGTACAAACCTGGGGGCTATTGACACCGGGGAGCTGTTTTTT; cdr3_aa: CASTNLGAIDTGELFF
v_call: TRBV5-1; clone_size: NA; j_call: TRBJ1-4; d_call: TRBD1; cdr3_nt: TGCGCCAGCAGCTTGGACACAGGGGACGAAAAACTGTTTTTT; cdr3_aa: CASSLDTGDEKLFF
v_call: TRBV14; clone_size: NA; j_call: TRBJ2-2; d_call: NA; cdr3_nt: TGTGCCAGCAGCCGCCAGGGAGGCGGGGAGCTGTTTTTT; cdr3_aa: CASSRQGGGELFF
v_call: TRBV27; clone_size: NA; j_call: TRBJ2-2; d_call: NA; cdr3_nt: TGTGCCAGCAGTTTACCTGCTAGCATCGACACCGGGGAGCTGTTTTTT; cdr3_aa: CASSLPASIDTGELFF
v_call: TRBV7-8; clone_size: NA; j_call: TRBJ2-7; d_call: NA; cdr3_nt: TGTGCCAGCAGCCCCCCTCGTGTAGCGGCCCGCTCCTACGAGCAGTACTTC; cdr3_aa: CASSPPRVAARSYEQYF
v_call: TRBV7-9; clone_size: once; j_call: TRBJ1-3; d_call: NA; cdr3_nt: TGTGCCAGCAGCGGTAGAGGAGGAAGGGAGGAGAGCTCTGGAAACACCATATATTTT; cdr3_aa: CASSGRGGREESSGNTIYF
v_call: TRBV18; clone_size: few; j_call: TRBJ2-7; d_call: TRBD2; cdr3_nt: TGTGCCAGCTCACCGGGGACTAGGACCCCCTACGAGCAGTACTTC; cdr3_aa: CASSPGTRTPYEQYF